This paragraph reports one T cell receptor beta chain. Genes and germline are mouse. The missing CDR3 end, 1 residue past where the read stops, is filled in from the germline J gene. The data originate from a study of tissue T cells after allogeneic stem cell transplantation. The CDR3 is 12 amino acids. Germline trimming cut 6 bases from V and 4 bases from J; bases unmatched to any gene: 2. Germline values: CDR1 KGHPV, CDR2 FQNQEV (reference sequence). TCRdb's table, derived via immunoSEQ multiplex PCR, lists solely in-frame clones and lacks some. Here the sample spans 7,500 to 8,500 clones, around 35% being singletons. The sample's time point: mouse harvest day 14 after allogeneic transplant. Each mouse received 10^7 T-cell-depleted marrow cells plus 10^6 splenic CD5+ T cells by tail vein. This mouse GVHD model was MHC-mismatched B6 to BALB/c, profiled day 7 or 14.

Sequenced sample: skin. The chain combines TRBV26 with TRBJ2-7; 8 bases align to TRBD2. This TCR derives from a female BALB/c mouse given C57BL/6 T cells with graft-versus-host disease after an allogeneic hematopoietic cell transplant. The CDR3 bases that were read are TGTGCCAGCAGCAGACTGGGGTATGAACAGTAC. Residues: CASSRLGYEQY. The full CDR3 protein reads CASSRLGYEQYF.